This record looks at one T cell receptor (beta chain) sequence and its context. The target antigen is unknown. The data were taken from a study of T cell responses to AZD1222 COVID-19 vaccine. General study results and limits: Repertoires were obtained solely post-peak T cell response. There were mostly white British donors and more females than males, and clonal diversity was possibly underestimated.

Per the germline V gene, CDR1 is SNHLY and CDR2 is FYNNEI. The V end was cut by 5 bases, the J end by 1 base, with 8 bases between. The CDR3 is 13 amino acids. Second doses that came at about 4 or about 12 weeks were put together. Data came from immunoSEQ multiplex PCR; TCRdb stores just in-frame clones and leaves some out. This table has 84,000 or so clones, about nine tenths appearing once. This clonotype originated in an adult who received the AZD1222 COVID-19 vaccine. Specimen: peripheral blood, collected 28 days after the second AZD1222 dose. This chain connects TRBV2 to TRBJ1-1, with a possible D match to TRBD1 (6 bases). DNA for the CDR3: TGTGCCAGCAGTCGACAGGAGAACACTGAAGCTTTCTTT. It yields the protein CASSRQENTEAFF.